The rows below give T cell receptor beta chains drawn from one sample of a study of shared clonotypes between healthy human individuals. The data were produced by immunoSEQ multiplex PCR, yet TCRdb's version contains in-frame clones alone and is incomplete. The data show hundreds of thousands of clones, around 77% seen once. Sequencing was carried out using PBMCs. Receptors were obtained from a woman aged 40 to 50 in good health. Some clones in this sample may be carry-over from other donors' samples. Both conserved end residues are part of each CDR3. A D gene is named only where the DNA matches it firmly. Clone size appears in some rows only: once, few, many, or a class for an expanded clone.

j_gene: TRBJ2-7; v_gene: TRBV4-1; d_gene: .; abundance: .; CDR3aa: CASSQDLASAYEQYF; CDR3nt: TGCGCCAGCAGCCAAGATCTCGCTTCTGCCTACGAGCAGTACTTC
j_gene: TRBJ2-3; v_gene: TRBV13; d_gene: .; abundance: many; CDR3aa: CASSFMGEPLSDTQYF; CDR3nt: TGTGCCAGCAGCTTCATGGGAGAACCCCTCTCCGATACGCAGTATTTT
j_gene: TRBJ2-7; v_gene: TRBV19; d_gene: TRBD1; abundance: .; CDR3aa: CASSTTGIVYEQYF; CDR3nt: TGTGCCAGTAGTACGACAGGGATCGTCTACGAGCAGTACTTC
j_gene: TRBJ2-7; v_gene: TRBV2; d_gene: .; abundance: .; CDR3aa: CASSAGYEQCF; CDR3nt: TGTGCCAGCAGTGCAGGCTACGAGCAGTGCTTC
j_gene: TRBJ1-2; v_gene: TRBV2; d_gene: .; abundance: .; CDR3aa: CASSESGGLGSGYTF; CDR3nt: TGTGCCAGCAGTGAATCCGGAGGCCTGGGAAGTGGCTACACCTTC
j_gene: TRBJ2-3; v_gene: TRBV2; d_gene: .; abundance: .; CDR3aa: CASTPGPAGGTQYF; CDR3nt: TGTGCCAGCACCCCGGGACCCGCCGGTGGTACGCAGTATTTT
j_gene: TRBJ1-5; v_gene: TRBV5-8; d_gene: .; abundance: .; CDR3aa: CASSFGQDNQPQHF; CDR3nt: TGTGCCAGCAGCTTCGGGCAGGATAATCAGCCCCAGCATTTT
j_gene: TRBJ2-6; v_gene: TRBV28; d_gene: TRBD1; abundance: .; CDR3aa: CASSLLTGGISGANVLTF; CDR3nt: TGTGCCAGCAGTTTATTGACAGGGGGCATCTCTGGGGCCAACGTCCTGACTTTC
j_gene: TRBJ2-2; v_gene: TRBV5-8; d_gene: TRBD2; abundance: once; CDR3aa: CASSWGGPNTGELFF; CDR3nt: TGTGCCAGCAGCTGGGGGGGACCAAACACCGGGGAGCTGTTTTTT
j_gene: TRBJ1-2; v_gene: TRBV4-1; d_gene: .; abundance: .; CDR3aa: CASSQFTPDGYTF; CDR3nt: TGCGCCAGCAGCCAGTTTACCCCCGACGGCTACACCTTC
j_gene: TRBJ2-1; v_gene: TRBV6-1; d_gene: TRBD1; abundance: .; CDR3aa: CASMTDRGLGEQFF; CDR3nt: TGTGCCAGCATGACGGACAGGGGGCTTGGAGAGCAGTTCTTC
j_gene: TRBJ2-1; v_gene: TRBV27; d_gene: .; abundance: many; CDR3aa: CASSTPATPNEQFF; CDR3nt: TGTGCCAGCAGTACGCCCGCGACCCCCAATGAGCAGTTCTTC
j_gene: TRBJ2-7; v_gene: TRBV10-1; d_gene: .; abundance: .; CDR3aa: CASSESGTRGYEQYF; CDR3nt: TGCGCCAGCAGTGAGTCAGGGACGCGGGGCTACGAGCAGTACTTC
j_gene: TRBJ1-1; v_gene: TRBV2; d_gene: .; abundance: .; CDR3aa: CASTEGRLNTEAFF; CDR3nt: TGTGCCAGCACCGAGGGGCGGTTGAACACTGAAGCTTTCTTT
j_gene: TRBJ2-5; v_gene: TRBV19; d_gene: .; abundance: few; CDR3aa: CASSRRETQYF; CDR3nt: TGTGCCAGTAGTCGGCGGGAGACCCAGTACTTC
j_gene: TRBJ2-7; v_gene: TRBV7-3; d_gene: TRBD2; abundance: .; CDR3aa: CASSLSPSGSKEQYF; CDR3nt: TGTGCCAGCAGCTTAAGTCCTAGCGGGAGTAAGGAGCAGTACTTC
j_gene: TRBJ1-4; v_gene: TRBV5-4; d_gene: TRBD1; abundance: .; CDR3aa: CASSRDRGEEKLFF; CDR3nt: TGTGCCAGCAGCAGGGACAGGGGTGAGGAAAAACTGTTTTTT